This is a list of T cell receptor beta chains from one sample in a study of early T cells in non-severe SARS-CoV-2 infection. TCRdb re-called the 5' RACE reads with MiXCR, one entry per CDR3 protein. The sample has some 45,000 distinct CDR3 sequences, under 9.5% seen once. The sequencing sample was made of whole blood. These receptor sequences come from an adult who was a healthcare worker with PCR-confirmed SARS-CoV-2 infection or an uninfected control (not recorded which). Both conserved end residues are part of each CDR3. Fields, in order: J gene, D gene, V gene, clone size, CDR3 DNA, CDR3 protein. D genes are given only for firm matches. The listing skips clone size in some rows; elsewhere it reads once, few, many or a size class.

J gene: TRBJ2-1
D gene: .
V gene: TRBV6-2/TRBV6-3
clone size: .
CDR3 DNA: TGTGCCAGCATAAAAAAGCAGGGAGGTTACAATGAGCAGTTCTTC
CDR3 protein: CASIKKQGGYNEQFF

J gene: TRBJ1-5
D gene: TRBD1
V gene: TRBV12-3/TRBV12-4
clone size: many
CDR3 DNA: TGTGCCAGCAGCTCGGACAGGGAGAATCAGCCCCAGCATTTT
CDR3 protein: CASSSDRENQPQHF

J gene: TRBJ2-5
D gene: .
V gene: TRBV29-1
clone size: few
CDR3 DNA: TGCAGCGTCCGGACATGGTCTGGGGAGACCCAGTACTTC
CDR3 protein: CSVRTWSGETQYF

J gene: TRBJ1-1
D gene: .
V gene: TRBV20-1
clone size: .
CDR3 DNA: TGCAGTGCTAGTTTAGCAGGTCAAGCTCTGGAAGCTTTCTTT
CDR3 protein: CSASLAGQALEAFF

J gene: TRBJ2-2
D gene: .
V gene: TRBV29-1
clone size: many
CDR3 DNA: TGCAGCGCCCGGTTCGGGGTTTACACCGGGGAGCTGTTTTTT
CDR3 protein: CSARFGVYTGELFF

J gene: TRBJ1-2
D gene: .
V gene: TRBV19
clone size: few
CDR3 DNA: TGTGCCAGCACGCGGGCGGCGGACTATGGCTACACCTTC
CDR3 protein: CASTRAADYGYTF

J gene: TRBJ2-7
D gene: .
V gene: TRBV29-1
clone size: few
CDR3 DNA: TGCAGCGTTGAGATAAACAGGGCGGGTGCTTACGAGCAGTACTTC
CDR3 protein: CSVEINRAGAYEQYF

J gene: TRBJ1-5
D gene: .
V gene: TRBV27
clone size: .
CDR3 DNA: TGTGCCAGCAGTTTACTGAGAGGGGATCAGCCCCAGCATTTT
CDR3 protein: CASSLLRGDQPQHF

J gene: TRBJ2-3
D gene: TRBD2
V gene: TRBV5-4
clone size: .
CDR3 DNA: TGTGCCAGCAGCCTTAGCGGGGGGGCCTCAACGCAGTATTTT
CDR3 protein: CASSLSGGASTQYF

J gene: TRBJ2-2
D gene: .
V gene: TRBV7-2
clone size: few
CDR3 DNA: TGTGCCAGCAGCTTCGTCACCGGGGAGCTGTTTTTT
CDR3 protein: CASSFVTGELFF

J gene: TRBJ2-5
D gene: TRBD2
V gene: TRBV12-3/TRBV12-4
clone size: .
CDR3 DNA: TGTGCCAGCAGAACCCTCCCGGCGGGGGGCAAAGAGACCCAGTACTTC
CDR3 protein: CASRTLPAGGKETQYF

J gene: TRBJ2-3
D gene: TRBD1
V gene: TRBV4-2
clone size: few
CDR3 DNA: TGTGCCAGCAGCCAAGGGACAGGGGTAGCCGATACGCAGTATTTT
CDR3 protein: CASSQGTGVADTQYF

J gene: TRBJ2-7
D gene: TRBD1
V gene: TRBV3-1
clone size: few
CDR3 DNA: TGTGCCAGCAGCCGGACAGGTATTGAAGAGCAGTACTTC
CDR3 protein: CASSRTGIEEQYF